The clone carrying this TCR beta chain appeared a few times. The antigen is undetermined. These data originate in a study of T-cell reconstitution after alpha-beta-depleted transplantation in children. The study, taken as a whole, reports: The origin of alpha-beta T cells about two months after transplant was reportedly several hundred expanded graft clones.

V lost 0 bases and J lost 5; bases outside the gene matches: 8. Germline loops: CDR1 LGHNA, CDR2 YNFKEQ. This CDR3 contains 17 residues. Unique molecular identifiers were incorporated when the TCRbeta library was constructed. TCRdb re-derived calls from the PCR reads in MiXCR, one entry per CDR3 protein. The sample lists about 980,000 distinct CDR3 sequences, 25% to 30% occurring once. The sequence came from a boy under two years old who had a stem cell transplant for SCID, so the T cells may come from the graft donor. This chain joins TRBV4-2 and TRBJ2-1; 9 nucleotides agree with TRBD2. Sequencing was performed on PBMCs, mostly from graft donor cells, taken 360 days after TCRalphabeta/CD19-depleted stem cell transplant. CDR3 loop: CASSQDLRGGGDNEQFF. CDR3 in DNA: TGTGCCAGCAGCCAAGATCTGCGGGGGGGCGGGGACAATGAGCAGTTCTTC.